Presented here are 19 T cell receptor beta chains from one specimen sequenced in a study of cytomegalovirus exposure and HLA in healthy donors (dated by TCRdb to about 2017). Library preparation employed the immunoSEQ multiplex PCR assay. For the multiplex PCR, a mixture combining 60 forward primers for TCR Vbeta segments and 13 reverse primers for TCR Jbeta segments was used. Entries here come from immuneACCESS through TCRdb and include only in-frame sequences with V and J called. Some clones fail to appear in such tables; in the studies checked, an unresolved V gene covers under half of the shortfall, and the cause of the remainder is unknown. Across this sample there are under 130,000 clones, with roughly 85% seen only once. The ten most abundant clones make up around 3.1% of the sample. The specimen sequenced was PBMCs. These receptors all stem from a woman aged 40 to 55 in good health and CMV-seronegative.

V gene TRBV30 combines with J gene TRBJ1-2; possible D gene TRBD1, 5 bases. V lost 3 bases, J lost 8 bases, and 16 bases lay in between. Germline V gene sequence: CDR1 GTSNPN, CDR2 SVGIG (reference sequence). This CDR3 region has 13 residues. In DNA, the CDR3 is TGTGCCTGGAGCCCGAACAGGAGCTGGGGCTACACCTTC. This codes for CAWSPNRSWGYTF.

Here the CDR3 reads CASRGTVNTEAFF. CDR3 bases: TGTGCCAGCCGCGGGACGGTGAACACTGAAGCTTTCTTT. The chain links TRBV28 to TRBJ1-1, with a possible D match to TRBD1 (5 bases). This CDR3 spans 13 amino acids. Deletions cut 8 bases from V and 0 bases from J, with 10 bases between. From germline, CDR1 is MDHEN and CDR2 SYDVKM.

V is TRBV5-6 and J is TRBJ1-5; 7 bases map to TRBD1. The V and J ends lost 0 bases and 2 bases, in that order; junction bases with no gene match: 5. This CDR3 spans 16 amino acids. Germline V gene data show CDR1 as SGHDT and CDR2 as YYEEEE. This CDR3 is CASSLGAGGGNQPQHF. In DNA, the CDR3 is TGTGCCAGCAGCTTGGGCGCAGGGGGAGGCAATCAGCCCCAGCATTTT.

Remarks on this clone: The same CDR3 can be traced to other DNA sequences in this sample. The chain links TRBV2 to TRBJ1-2; 9 nucleotides match TRBD1. The CDR3 runs to 12 residues. The germline CDR1 and CDR2 sequences are SNHLY and FYNNEI. With 6 bases clipped from V and 8 bases from J, the junction kept 4 bases outside the gene matches. The CDR3 protein is CASRRQGGGYTF. The CDR3, as DNA: TGTGCCAGCAGGAGACAGGGGGGCGGCTACACCTTC.

The chain carries TRBV7-9 and TRBJ2-7, with TRBD1 matching over 8 bases. Germline lookup yields CDR1 SEHNR and CDR2 FQNEAQ (reference sequence). The J segment lost 1 base and the V segment lost 1 base, leaving 3 bases of the junction unmatched. The CDR3 consists of 15 residues. The CDR3 here is CASSLGQGLSYEQYF. CDR3 nucleotides: TGTGCCAGCAGCTTAGGACAGGGGTTATCCTACGAGCAGTACTTC.

The chain has TRBV28 and TRBJ1-5; no reliable D call. Germline V lookup: CDR1 MDHEN, CDR2 SYDVKM. V lost 7 bases and J 4 bases, leaving 20 bases between the germline ends. The length of the CDR3 is 16 residues. CDR3 amino acids: CASTSRSAQINQPQHF. The CDR3 DNA follows: TGTGCCAGCACCTCGAGGTCAGCGCAGATTAATCAGCCCCAGCATTTT.

The chain recombines TRBV2 with TRBJ2-2, with 9 positions matching TRBD2. The CDR3 extends over 16 amino acids. CDR1 is SNHLY and CDR2 is FYNNEI in the germline V gene. After removal of 7 bases from V and 7 bases from J, the junction contained 13 bases not matched to a gene. CDR3 region: CASNSRGGGAVGELFF. The DNA of the CDR3 is TGTGCCAGCAACTCTCGGGGCGGGGGGGCCGTCGGGGAGCTGTTTTTT.

V usage is TRBV28 and J usage is TRBJ1-2; 9 nucleotides agree with TRBD1. The trim removed 7 bases at V and 6 bases at J, leaving 15 bases unmatched. This CDR3 is 16 amino acids long. Looked up from germline, CDR1 is MDHEN and CDR2 is SYDVKM. The CDR3 sequence is CASTITGTGLGDGYTF. CDR3 in DNA: TGTGCCAGCACCATTACCGGGACAGGGCTCGGGGATGGCTACACCTTC.

This clone has a handful of counts. The chain combines TRBV18 with TRBJ1-3; D is uncertain. Looked up from germline, CDR1 is KGHSH and CDR2 is LQKENI. Trimming removed 4 bases from V and 4 bases from J, with 14 bases in between. The CDR3 spans 15 residues. The CDR3 DNA is TGTGCCAGCTCACAGGGAAGCCGGGGAGGAAACACCATATATTTT. Its translation is CASSQGSRGGNTIYF.

V gene TRBV5-1 combines with J gene TRBJ2-3; 12 bases are a match to TRBD2. CDR3 length: 16 amino acids. Germline CDR1 SGHRS, CDR2 YFSETQ. With V trimmed by 0 bases and J by 8 bases, 7 bases remained unmatched. As DNA, the CDR3 is TGCGCCAGCAGCTTGGGACCGGGACTAGCGGGTGGTACGCAGTATTTT. This encodes CASSLGPGLAGGTQYF.

This sequence joins TRBV28 and TRBJ2-7; D may be TRBD1 (6 bases). The CDR3 is made up of 17 amino acids. The germline V gene has CDR1 MDHEN and CDR2 SYDVKM. Trimming took 6 bases from V and 5 from J, leaving 26 bases between them. The CDR3 sequence: CASSPPRVGRGWHEQYF. The CDR3 DNA sequence: TGTGCCAGCAGCCCTCCCAGGGTGGGCAGGGGATGGCACGAGCAGTACTTC.

On this clone itself: This CDR3 is also generated by other DNA sequences in the sample. This chain links TRBV2 with TRBJ1-1, with TRBD1 identical over 7 bases. After removal of 5 bases from V and 1 base from J, the junction contained 1 base not matched to a gene. The CDR3 covers 13 residues. From germline, CDR1 is SNHLY and CDR2 FYNNEI. As DNA, the CDR3 is TGTGCCAGCAGTCGACAGGGGAACACTGAAGCTTTCTTT. The encoded protein is CASSRQGNTEAFF.

The chain recombines TRBV6-5 with TRBJ1-1; D not certain. The V gene's germline CDR1 is MNHEY and CDR2 SVGAGI. Trimming pared 2 bases from V and 5 bases from J, leaving 9 bases between. This CDR3 comprises 13 residues. For the CDR3, the DNA is TGTGCCAGCAGTTACAGGGCGGGGACTGAAGCTTTCTTT. This sequence encodes CASSYRAGTEAFF.

V gene TRBV28 combines with J gene TRBJ2-7; 9 bases are shared with TRBD1. Losses at the gene ends were 4 bases for V and 5 bases for J; bases not matched to a gene: 9. In germline, CDR1 is MDHEN, CDR2 SYDVKM. The CDR3 length is 15 residues. CDR3 residues: CASSYHRGRIDEQYF. DNA of the CDR3: TGTGCCAGCAGTTACCACAGGGGGCGAATTGACGAGCAGTACTTC.

V is TRBV6-5 and J is TRBJ2-7, with TRBD1 matching 9 bases. In germline, CDR1 is MNHEY, CDR2 SVGAGI. The CDR3 length is 15 residues. After removal of 7 bases from V and 5 bases from J, the junction contained 12 bases not matched to a gene. The CDR3 sequence is CASNTQGARKDEQYF. The DNA for the CDR3 is TGTGCCAGCAATACACAGGGGGCGCGAAAGGACGAGCAGTACTTC.

The V gene is TRBV6-5, the J gene TRBJ2-3; TRBD2 is a possible D gene (6 bases). Per the germline V gene, CDR1 is MNHEY and CDR2 is SVGAGI. The V and J ends lost 5 bases and 6 bases respectively, with 9 bases between them. The CDR3 totals 12 residues. The CDR3 sequence is CASSRLADTQYF. DNA for the CDR3: TGTGCCAGCAGTCGGCTAGCGGATACGCAGTATTTT.

V usage is TRBV28 and J usage is TRBJ1-3, with D uncertain. CDR3 length: 13 amino acids. V was pared by 6 bases and J by 2 bases, with 8 bases between. Germline V gene data show CDR1 as MDHEN and CDR2 as SYDVKM. CDR3 in amino acids: CASRLTAGNTIYF. CDR3 DNA sequence: TGTGCCAGCAGGTTGACTGCTGGAAACACCATATATTTT. Together with reference TRBV28 and TRBJ1-3, the CDR3 gives the full variable domain: DVKVTQSSRYLVKRTGEKVFLECVQDMDHENMFWYRQDPGLGLRLIYFSYDVKMKEKGDIPEGYSVSREKKERFSLILESASTNQTSMYLCASRLTAGNTIYFGEGSWLTVV.

The genes are TRBV7-2 and TRBJ1-2; weak D call: TRBD1 (6 bases). Trimming left V 0 bases short and J 4 bases short, with 15 bases between. CDR1 and CDR2 from the germline V gene are SGHTA and FQGNSA. This CDR3 has 16 residues. The CDR3 spells CASSLAGAGSGYGYTF. CDR3 DNA: TGTGCCAGCAGCTTAGCGGGGGCGGGTTCCGGCTATGGCTACACCTTC.

J is TRBJ2-1 and V is TRBV13, with 7 bases that match TRBD1. The germline gives CDR1 PRHDT, CDR2 FYEKMQ (reference sequence). J was trimmed by 4 bases and V by 3 bases; bases with no gene match: 6. The length of the CDR3 is 15 residues. The CDR3 reads CASSLTGSPYNEQFF. CDR3 sequence (DNA): TGTGCCAGCAGCTTGACAGGGTCCCCGTACAATGAGCAGTTCTTC.